The 26 T cell receptor beta chains given below trace back to one sample, sequenced in a study of cytomegalovirus exposure and HLA in healthy donors. Researchers ran the PCR with 60 Vbeta and 13 Jbeta primers. Sequencing was performed with immunoSEQ multiplex PCR; in TCRdb, only in-frame clones are kept and a portion is missing. The sample contains under 150,000 clones, over 8% of which appear only once. Sequenced input: PBMCs. Receptors originate from a male donor in good health and CMV-seronegative.

This clone has only a few counts. The V call is TRBV19, the J call TRBJ2-7; 14 bases line up with TRBD2. Germline V CDR1 and CDR2: LNHDA, SQIVND (reference sequence). Losses at the gene ends were 5 bases for V and 5 bases for J; bases not matched to a gene: 8. The CDR3 extends over 16 amino acids. The CDR3 loop is CASSPRTSGRWNEQYF. Here the CDR3 DNA reads TGTGCCAGTAGTCCAAGGACTAGCGGGAGGTGGAACGAGCAGTACTTC.

The sample holds a few counts of this clone. This rearrangement joins TRBV9 to TRBJ2-7, with 7 nucleotides matching TRBD1. The CDR3 loop spans 15 amino acids. Germline V CDR1 and CDR2: SGDLS, YYNGEE. V dropped 4 bases and J dropped 4; count of bases not matched to a gene: 11. Written as DNA, the CDR3 is TGTGCCAGCAGCCCAACCGGGACAGCTAATTACGAGCAGTACTTC. It codes for CASSPTGTANYEQYF.

This clone has more than one count but fewer than ten. This chain joins TRBV11-2 and TRBJ2-1, with TRBD2 matching over 8 bases. CDR3 length: 15 residues. Germline trimming cut 0 bases from V and 12 bases from J; bases unmatched to any gene: 10. Germline CDR1 is SGHAT and CDR2 is FQNNGV. CDR3 region: CASSLEEGTRIPQFF. The CDR3, as DNA: TGTGCCAGCAGCTTAGAGGAGGGGACTAGGATTCCGCAGTTCTTC.

CDR3 loop: CASSLVTGKSTDTQYF. As DNA, the CDR3 is TGTGCCAGCAGCTTAGTTACAGGGAAGTCTACAGATACGCAGTATTTT. V usage is TRBV7-2 and J usage is TRBJ2-3, with D maybe TRBD1 (6 bases). The V gene's germline CDR1 is SGHTA and CDR2 FQGNSA. The V gene lost 1 base and the J gene lost 3 bases, with 14 bases spanning the gap. The CDR3 consists of 16 residues.

This clone was observed a handful of times. The chain employs TRBV27 and TRBJ2-7, with TRBD1 matching over 9 bases. Trimming cost V 6 bases and J 0 bases; bases outside gene matches: 12. Germline values: CDR1 MNHEY, CDR2 SMNVEV (reference sequence). The CDR3 runs to 17 residues. Here the CDR3 reads CASSYIARTGVSYEQYF. The DNA of the CDR3 is TGTGCCAGCAGCTATATAGCTCGGACAGGGGTCTCCTACGAGCAGTACTTC.

This clone was detected a few times. This chain connects TRBV7-9 to TRBJ2-1; 7 bases map to TRBD2. The ends lost 5 bases at V and 2 bases at J; junction bases unmatched: 6. CDR1 is SEHNR, CDR2 FQNEAQ, per germline (reference sequence). The CDR3 length is 15 residues. The chain's CDR3 is CASSPVREPYNEQFF. The CDR3, as DNA: TGTGCCAGCAGCCCCGTGCGGGAGCCCTACAATGAGCAGTTCTTC. Full variable domain (remainder filled in from reference TRBV7-9 and TRBJ2-1): DTGVSQNPRHKITKRGQNVTFRCDPISEHNRLYWYRQTLGQGPEFLTYFQNEAQLEKSRLLSDRFSAERPKGSFSTLEIQRTEQGDSAMYLCASSPVREPYNEQFFGPGTRLTVL.

V usage is TRBV7-3 and J usage is TRBJ2-1; D possibly corresponds to TRBD2 (5 bases). This CDR3 comprises 16 residues. Germline V gene data show CDR1 as SGHTA and CDR2 as FQGTGA. The ends were cut back, 5 bases at V and 4 bases at J, with 18 bases in the middle. DNA for the CDR3: TGTGCCAGCAGCCCCGACGAGGGCAGATTATACAATGAGCAGTTCTTC. Protein product: CASSPDEGRLYNEQFF.

A few counts support this clone. The chain links TRBV5-6 to TRBJ1-2, with 7 bases identical to TRBD1. Germline V gene data show CDR1 as SGHDT and CDR2 as YYEEEE. The CDR3 has 15 amino acids. V shed 0 bases and J 2 bases; nucleotides not matched to a gene: 4. The CDR3 sequence: CASSLAGTVNYGYTF. CDR3 sequence (DNA): TGTGCCAGCAGCTTGGCCGGGACAGTAAACTATGGCTACACCTTC.

A few counts support this clone. V gene TRBV18 combines with J gene TRBJ1-1; 8 bases are shared with TRBD1. The CDR3 spans 15 residues. Germline V gene sequence: CDR1 KGHSH, CDR2 LQKENI. The V gene end was trimmed by 4 bases and the J gene end by 0 bases; junction bases not matched to a gene: 4. Here the CDR3 DNA reads TGTGCCAGCTCACGGGGACAGGAAATGAACACTGAAGCTTTCTTT. Protein product: CASSRGQEMNTEAFF.

This chain uses TRBV4-1 with TRBJ2-7; TRBD2 matches at 7 bases. V was clipped by 0 bases and J by 2 bases; unmatched bases: 4. The CDR3 runs 15 residues. In germline, CDR1 is MGHRA, CDR2 YSYEKL. CDR3: CASSQDNAGAYEQYF. In nucleotides, the CDR3 is TGCGCCAGCAGCCAAGATAACGCGGGGGCCTACGAGCAGTACTTC.

This clone was counted a few times. The sample holds other DNA sequences that translate to the same CDR3. CDR3 bases: TGTGCCAGCAGCTCCGCCTACGAGCAGTACTTC. It encodes CASSSAYEQYF. V gene TRBV7-9 combines with J gene TRBJ2-7; D is ambiguous. Trimming cost V 4 bases and J 2 bases, with 3 bases left between them. The CDR3 is 11 amino acids. From germline, CDR1 is SEHNR and CDR2 FQNEAQ (reference sequence). The full variable domain, completed using reference TRBV7-9 and TRBJ2-7, is DTGVSQNPRHKITKRGQNVTFRCDPISEHNRLYWYRQTLGQGPEFLTYFQNEAQLEKSRLLSDRFSAERPKGSFSTLEIQRTEQGDSAMYLCASSSAYEQYFGPGTRLTVT.

This chain uses TRBV28 with TRBJ2-1; perhaps TRBD2 as D (5 bases). CDR1 is MDHEN, CDR2 SYDVKM, per germline. The CDR3 loop spans 15 amino acids. Trimming took off 3 bases at V and 0 bases at J, with 9 bases between the two ends. This chain's CDR3 is CASSFLGSSYNEQFF. CDR3 in DNA: TGTGCCAGCAGTTTCCTGGGGAGCTCCTACAATGAGCAGTTCTTC.

The CDR3 loop reads CASSFDLASVETQYF. CDR3 coding DNA: TGTGCCAGCAGCTTTGATCTTGCTAGCGTCGAGACCCAGTACTTC. The rearrangement joins TRBV7-9 to TRBJ2-5; D may be TRBD2 (6 bases). This CDR3 has 15 amino acids. Germline V gives CDR1 SEHNR, CDR2 FQNEAQ (reference sequence). V lost 3 bases and J lost 5, with 16 bases in between.

This clone was picked up a small number of times. This chain links TRBV4-3 with TRBJ2-5; perhaps TRBD2 as D (6 bases). V was trimmed by 1 base and J by 1 base, leaving 13 bases between them. CDR3 length: 16 residues. CDR1 is LGHNA, CDR2 YSLEER, per germline. The CDR3 sequence: CASSQAASEGQETQYF. The CDR3 nucleotides read TGCGCCAGCAGCCAAGCGGCTAGCGAGGGCCAAGAGACCCAGTACTTC.

The CDR3 reads CASSVRGTEETQYF. In nucleotides, the CDR3 is TGTGCCAGCAGCGTCAGGGGGACAGAAGAGACCCAGTACTTC. This rearrangement joins TRBV5-5 to TRBJ2-5; TRBD1 agrees at 7 bases. This CDR3 comprises 14 residues. J gave up 3 bases and V 4 bases, and 6 bases lay outside the gene matches. Per the germline V gene, CDR1 is SGHKS and CDR2 is YYEKEE (reference sequence). Full variable domain (remainder filled in from reference TRBV5-5 and TRBJ2-5): DAGVTQSPTHLIKTRGQQVTLRCSPISGHKSVSWYQQVLGQGPQFIFQYYEKEERGRGNFPDRFSARQFPNYSSELNVNALLLGDSALYLCASSVRGTEETQYFGPGTRLLVL.

In its sample, this clone was seen a few times. The rearrangement links TRBV19 to TRBJ1-1; D possibly corresponds to TRBD1 (5 bases). The V gene's germline CDR1 is LNHDA and CDR2 SQIVND (reference sequence). V gave up 0 bases and J gave up 4 bases, with 9 bases separating them. The CDR3 spans 14 residues. Here the CDR3 DNA reads TGTGCCAGTAGTATAGACCAGGGTACCACTGAAGCTTTCTTT. Residues: CASSIDQGTTEAFF.

There are a few counts of this clone. The rearrangement joins TRBV4-1 to TRBJ1-5; 7 positions match TRBD1. The CDR3 is made up of 15 amino acids. Unmatched junction bases numbered 10, after V lost 3 bases and J lost 8 bases. Germline V CDR1 and CDR2: MGHRA, YSYEKL. The CDR3 DNA reads TGCGCCAGCAGCCACGGACCGGGACAGATGGAGCCCCAGCATTTT. It is translated as CASSHGPGQMEPQHF.

This clone was recorded a few times. V and J are TRBV6-4 and TRBJ2-1; TRBD2 agrees at 8 bases. This CDR3 has 14 amino acids. The junction had 6 bases not matched to a gene; V was cut back by 3 bases and J by 8 bases. Germline V CDR1 and CDR2: MRHNA, SNTAGT. The CDR3 DNA reads TGTGCCAGCAGTGAACGGACTAGCAGCCATGAGCAGTTCTTC. Translating it yields CASSERTSSHEQFF.

The V call is TRBV6-5, the J call TRBJ2-7; 8 nucleotides match TRBD2. The CDR3 has 14 residues. In germline, CDR1 is MNHEY, CDR2 SVGAGI. V trimming: 6 bases; J trimming: 5 bases; junction bases outside the gene matches: 9. CDR3 loop: CASSPREGADEQYF. The CDR3 bases are TGTGCCAGCAGCCCCCGGGAGGGTGCCGACGAGCAGTACTTC.

In its sample, this clone was seen a few times. This chain joins TRBV2 and TRBJ2-7, with 10 positions matching TRBD2. The CDR3 has 14 residues. Germline V gives CDR1 SNHLY, CDR2 FYNNEI. V trimming: 5 bases; J trimming: 3 bases; junction bases outside the gene matches: 4. In nucleotides, the CDR3 is TGTGCCAGCAGTAGACTAGCGGGCGTCTACGAGCAGTACTTC. Translation: CASSRLAGVYEQYF.

The rearrangement uses TRBV25-1 and TRBJ2-3; TRBD1 agrees at 9 bases. With V trimmed by 9 bases and J by 3 bases, 16 bases remained unmatched. The CDR3 contains 17 residues. Germline V gene lookup returns CDR1 MGHDK and CDR2 SYGVNS. CDR3 amino acids: CASSPSDRGPLTDTQYF. The DNA for the CDR3 is TGTGCCAGTTCACCTTCGGACAGGGGCCCTTTGACAGATACGCAGTATTTT.

This clone has just a few counts. The V gene is TRBV4-3, the J gene TRBJ1-1, with 8 positions matching TRBD1. Germline CDR1 and CDR2: LGHNA and YSLEER. V gave up 0 bases and J gave up 4 bases; unmatched junction bases: 10. This CDR3 region has 17 residues. The CDR3 coding sequence is TGCGCCAGCAGCCAAGATCTGGCAGGGGGCAGGATCACTGAAGCTTTCTTT. It is translated as CASSQDLAGGRITEAFF.

This clone was seen a few times. J is TRBJ2-7 and V is TRBV2; TRBD1 matches 8 bases. The CDR3 spans 14 residues. V lost 1 base and J lost 5; bases outside the gene matches: 4. Per germline, CDR1 SNHLY and CDR2 FYNNEI. Here the CDR3 DNA reads TGTGCCAGCAGTGAAGGGACAGGGTGGCACGAGCAGTACTTC. Translation: CASSEGTGWHEQYF.

The V and J genes are TRBV5-4 and TRBJ1-2, with a tentative D call TRBD1 (6 bases). Trimming pared 0 bases from V and 3 bases from J, leaving 12 bases between. CDR1 SGHNT and CDR2 YYREEE come from the germline V gene (reference sequence). The CDR3 loop spans 15 amino acids. CDR3 sequence (DNA): TGTGCCAGCAGCTTGGTAGGGGGTTTTGACTATGGCTACACCTTC. Translation: CASSLVGGFDYGYTF.

V usage is TRBV2 and J usage is TRBJ2-7, with 11 bases that match TRBD1. Trimming took 5 bases from V and 3 from J; bases not matched to a gene: 6. The CDR3 consists of 15 residues. CDR1 SNHLY and CDR2 FYNNEI come from the germline V gene. CDR3 in amino acids: CASSRTGGGNYEQYF. For the CDR3, the DNA is TGTGCCAGCAGTCGGACAGGGGGCGGAAACTACGAGCAGTACTTC.

The rearrangement joins TRBV7-6 to TRBJ2-7; 8 nucleotides line up with TRBD1. The length of the CDR3 is 15 residues. Trimming cost V 4 bases and J 3 bases; bases outside gene matches: 8. CDR1 is SGHVS, CDR2 FNYEAQ, per germline. The CDR3 is CASSSPGTGDYEQYF. CDR3 sequence (DNA): TGTGCCAGCAGCTCGCCCGGGACAGGAGACTACGAGCAGTACTTC.